This T cell receptor (beta chain) was observed in a study of T-cell reconstitution after alpha-beta-depleted transplantation in children. As it was prepared, the TCRbeta library received unique molecular identifiers. A single record per CDR3 protein comes from TCRdb applying MiXCR to the PCR reads. The sample contains 500,000 to 750,000 distinct CDR3 sequences, about an eighth of which appear only once. The ends were cut back, 3 bases at V and 3 bases at J, with 7 bases in the middle. This CDR3 is 13 amino acids long. This clonotype was recorded a few times. Its antigen is undetermined. General study results and limits: Reports say that about two months after transplant, the alpha-beta T cells came out of several hundred graft clones that had expanded. Some patients' high day-60 TCRbeta diversity was attributed to recipient cells surviving conditioning. Once a year had passed after transplant, T-cell counts and diversity came mostly from newly produced T cells.

This TCR was recovered from a male patient aged 10 to 17 who had a stem cell transplant for acute myeloid leukemia, so the T cells may come from the graft donor. The chain employs TRBV12-3 or TRBV12-4 and TRBJ2-3, with D hard to call. Sequences were derived from PBMCs, mostly from graft donor cells, sampled 360 days after TCRalphabeta/CD19-depleted stem cell transplant. CDR3 protein: CASSFTRTDTQYF. DNA of the CDR3: TGTGCCAGCAGTTTTACCCGGACAGATACGCAGTATTTT.